This T cell receptor beta chain was captured in a study of T cell responses to AZD1222 COVID-19 vaccine. V gave up 5 bases and J gave up 9 bases, with 16 bases separating them. The CDR3 covers 13 residues. Germline V gene data show CDR1 as MNHEY and CDR2 as SMNVEV (reference sequence). Remarks on this clone: Its antigen is undetermined.

The protocol was immunoSEQ multiplex PCR, while the TCRdb copy is restricted to in-frame clones and leaves out a portion. Found here are roughly 150,000 clones, about nine tenths of them singletons; the top ten hold approximately 3.1%. Study results and limitations: In a largely white British group with more females than males, clonal diversity was possibly underestimated. The study identified only five or six AZD1222 recipients as seropositive at baseline. Spike-specific TCR breadth and depth rose after two AZD1222 doses.

V gene TRBV27 combines with J gene TRBJ1-2, with D unclear. The sequence was collected from an adult in good health. Specimen: peripheral blood, collected on day 0 of MenACWY control vaccination. CDR3 coding DNA: TGTGCCAGCAGTCCGACCCTAGGGAGCCGCTACACCTTC. Amino acids: CASSPTLGSRYTF.